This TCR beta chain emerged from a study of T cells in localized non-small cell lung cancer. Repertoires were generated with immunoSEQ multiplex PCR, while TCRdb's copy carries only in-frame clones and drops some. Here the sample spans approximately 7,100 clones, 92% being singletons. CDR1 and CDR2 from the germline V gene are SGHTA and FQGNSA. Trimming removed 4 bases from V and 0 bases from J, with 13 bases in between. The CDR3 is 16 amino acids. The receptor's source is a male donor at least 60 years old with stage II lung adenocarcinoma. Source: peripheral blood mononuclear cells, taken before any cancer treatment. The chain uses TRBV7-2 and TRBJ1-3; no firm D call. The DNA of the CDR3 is TGTGCCAGCAGCTCAACCGGCTCTAACTCTGGAAACACCATATATTTT. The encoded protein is CASSSTGSNSGNTIYF.